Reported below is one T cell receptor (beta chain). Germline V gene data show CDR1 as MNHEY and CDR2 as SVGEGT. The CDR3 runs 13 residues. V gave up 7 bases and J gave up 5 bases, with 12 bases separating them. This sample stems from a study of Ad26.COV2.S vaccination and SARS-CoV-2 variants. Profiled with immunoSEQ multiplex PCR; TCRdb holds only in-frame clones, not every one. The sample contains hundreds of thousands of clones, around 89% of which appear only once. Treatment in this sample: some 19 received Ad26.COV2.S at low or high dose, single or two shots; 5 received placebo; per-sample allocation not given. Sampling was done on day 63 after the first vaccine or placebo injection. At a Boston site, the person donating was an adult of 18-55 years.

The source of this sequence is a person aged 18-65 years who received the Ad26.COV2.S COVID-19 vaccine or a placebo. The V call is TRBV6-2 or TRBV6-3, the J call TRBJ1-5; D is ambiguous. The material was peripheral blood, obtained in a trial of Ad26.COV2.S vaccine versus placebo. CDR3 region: CASTPWGHQPQHF. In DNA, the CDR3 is TGTGCCAGCACCCCGTGGGGTCATCAGCCCCAGCATTTT.